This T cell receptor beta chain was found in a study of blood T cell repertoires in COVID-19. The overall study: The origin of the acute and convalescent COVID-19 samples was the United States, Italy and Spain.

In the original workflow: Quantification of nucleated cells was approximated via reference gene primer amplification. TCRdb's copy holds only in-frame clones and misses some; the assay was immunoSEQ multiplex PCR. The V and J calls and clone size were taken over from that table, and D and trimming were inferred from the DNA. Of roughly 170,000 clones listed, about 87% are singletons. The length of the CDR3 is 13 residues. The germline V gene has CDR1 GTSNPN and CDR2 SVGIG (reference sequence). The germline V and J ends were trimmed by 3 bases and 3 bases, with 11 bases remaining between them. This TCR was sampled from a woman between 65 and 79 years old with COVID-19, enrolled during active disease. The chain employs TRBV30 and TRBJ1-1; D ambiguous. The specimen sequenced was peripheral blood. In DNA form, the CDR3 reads TGTGCCTGGAGAAACTCCAGGTACACTGAAGCTTTCTTT. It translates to CAWRNSRYTEAFF.